These T cell receptor beta chains were read from a single sample in a study of cytomegalovirus exposure and HLA in healthy donors. Repertoires were generated with immunoSEQ multiplex PCR, while TCRdb's copy carries only in-frame clones and drops some. The sample has under 150,000 clones; 70% to 85% are singletons. The sample taken for sequencing was PBMCs. Receptors were obtained from a man aged 35-49 years in good health and CMV-seropositive. Each CDR3 is given with its conserved first and last residue. Each record gives: J gene, V gene, clone size, CDR3 protein. Size values are once, few and many counts, or a class for expanded clones, and some rows have none.

J: TRBJ1-3
V: TRBV9
size: .
CDR3: CASSGFSSGNTIYF

J: TRBJ1-5
V: TRBV4-1
size: few
CDR3: CASSPFGLAGPQHF

J: TRBJ1-1
V: TRBV7-9
size: .
CDR3: CASTRRGGDERDTEAFF

J: TRBJ1-1
V: TRBV9
size: .
CDR3: CASSADRGLGTEAFF

J: TRBJ2-1
V: TRBV6-1
size: .
CDR3: CASRDRGDNEQFF

J: TRBJ2-2
V: TRBV7-2
size: .
CDR3: CASSLQGTQSSGELFF

J: TRBJ1-2
V: TRBV5-6
size: .
CDR3: CASSPGHAYGYTF

J: TRBJ2-7
V: TRBV6-1
size: .
CDR3: CASSEEWQGAGSYEQYF

J: TRBJ2-7
V: TRBV7-8
size: .
CDR3: CASSLYREPTYERYF

J: TRBJ2-7
V: TRBV29-1
size: once
CDR3: CSAGQGSYEQYF

J: TRBJ1-5
V: TRBV4-1
size: .
CDR3: CASSRLPVNQPQHF

J: TRBJ2-5
V: TRBV9
size: few
CDR3: CASSVSASGVQETQYF

J: TRBJ2-3
V: TRBV7-2
size: .
CDR3: CASSLLGQGADTQYF

J: TRBJ2-5
V: TRBV5-1
size: .
CDR3: CASSFPQGRSETQYF

J: TRBJ1-5
V: TRBV7-9
size: .
CDR3: CASSSQTGQPQHF

J: TRBJ2-1
V: TRBV18
size: .
CDR3: CASSKDRVINEQFF

J: TRBJ2-5
V: TRBV4-1
size: .
CDR3: CASSPTGIRETQYF

J: TRBJ2-1
V: TRBV11-2
size: .
CDR3: CASSPGQYNEQFF

J: TRBJ2-3
V: TRBV5-1
size: .
CDR3: CASSSGTSGTDTQYF

J: TRBJ1-1
V: TRBV27
size: .
CDR3: CASSTRTGSTEAFF

J: TRBJ1-4
V: TRBV29-1
size: .
CDR3: CSAGQGSEKLFF

J: TRBJ2-5
V: TRBV11-3
size: .
CDR3: CASSLGTRVGETQYF

J: TRBJ2-3
V: TRBV6-1
size: .
CDR3: CASSSSTDTQYF

J: TRBJ1-5
V: TRBV27
size: few
CDR3: CASSPGTGGYSNQPQHF

J: TRBJ1-1
V: TRBV6-1
size: .
CDR3: CASRVGETTEAFF

J: TRBJ2-3
V: TRBV7-9
size: .
CDR3: CASSLGSWPDTQYF

J: TRBJ2-1
V: TRBV11-1
size: .
CDR3: CASSRVADSYNEQFF

J: TRBJ1-5
V: TRBV27
size: .
CDR3: CASHPAGELIYQPQHF

J: TRBJ1-1
V: TRBV9
size: .
CDR3: CASSSDMETEAFF

J: TRBJ2-1
V: TRBV7-9
size: .
CDR3: CASSTGGDEQFF